Below, 10 T cell receptor beta chains from the same sample are listed, as sequenced in a study of OX40 agonist ivuxolimab in advanced cancers. TCRdb keeps only in-frame clones here, not all; method: immunoSEQ multiplex PCR. Of about 59,000 clones listed, 87% are singletons. This specimen was CD4+ or CD8+ T cells sorted from blood, taken in a trial of the OX40 agonist ivuxolimab. All receptors derive from an adult with an advanced solid tumor such as melanoma, head and neck, liver or kidney cancer.

The V call is TRBV27, the J call TRBJ2-2; unclear D gene. Germline CDR1 reads MNHEY; CDR2 reads SMNVEV (reference sequence). V lost 1 base and J lost 0, with 15 bases in between. The CDR3 consists of 18 residues. The CDR3 here is CASSLYLPSLANTGELFF. In DNA, the CDR3 is TGTGCCAGCAGTTTATATCTTCCCTCGCTAGCGAACACCGGGGAGCTGTTTTTT.

This chain uses TRBV19 with TRBJ1-2; 7 bases map to TRBD1. This CDR3 contains 18 residues. V shed 5 bases, J shed 8 bases, and the junction held 23 bases outside the gene matches. Germline-derived CDR1 and CDR2 are LNHDA and SQIVND (reference sequence). The CDR3 DNA is TGTGCCAGTAGTTCACTCCACACCTCCCGGACAGGTTCTAGAGGCTACACCTTC. Translating it yields CASSSLHTSRTGSRGYTF.

V usage is TRBV10-2 and J usage is TRBJ1-5; 7 positions agree with TRBD1. Germline CDR1 and CDR2: WSHSY and SAAADI. The V and J ends lost 6 bases and 7 bases, in that order; junction bases with no gene match: 9. This CDR3 contains 14 residues. The CDR3 DNA is TGCGCCAGCAGAAATCCCCAGGGGGAACAGCCCCAGCATTTT. The encoded protein is CASRNPQGEQPQHF.

The gene calls are TRBV27 and TRBJ1-2, with 10 positions matching TRBD1. Looked up from germline, CDR1 is MNHEY and CDR2 is SMNVEV (reference sequence). After removal of 5 bases from V and 6 bases from J, the junction contained 18 bases not matched to a gene. The CDR3 consists of 18 residues. The CDR3 protein is CASSPVSTGTGVRHGYTF. The CDR3 DNA reads as TGTGCCAGCAGTCCAGTAAGTACCGGGACAGGGGTTCGGCATGGCTACACCTTC.

The chain combines TRBV5-1 with TRBJ2-5; D gene unclear. The CDR3 has 14 amino acids. The ends were cut back, 1 base at V and 5 bases at J, with 12 bases in the middle. Germline lookup yields CDR1 SGHRS and CDR2 YFSETQ. The DNA for the CDR3 is TGCGCCAGCAGCTTGTCGATGGGTGTGGAGACCCAGTACTTC. Translation gives CASSLSMGVETQYF.

The chain uses TRBV6-6 and TRBJ1-5; D not certain. The CDR3 totals 15 residues. Trimming took off 8 bases at V and 0 bases at J, with 14 bases between the two ends. Germline loops: CDR1 MNHNY, CDR2 SVGAGI (reference sequence). CDR3 DNA sequence: TGTGCCAGCGGGCCGGGAGGGTTTAGCAATCAGCCCCAGCATTTT. It translates to CASGPGGFSNQPQHF.

V usage is TRBV28 and J usage is TRBJ1-1; a possible D gene is TRBD1 (5 bases). This CDR3 has 15 amino acids. CDR1 and CDR2 (germline): MDHEN, SYDVKM. Trimming took off 4 bases at V and 4 bases at J, with 16 bases between the two ends. The CDR3 region has the DNA TGTGCCAGCAGTTGGGGCGGGGCGAGGGGCACTGAAGCTTTCTTT. As protein: CASSWGGARGTEAFF.

The CDR3 sequence: CASSGRSNQPQHF. The CDR3 coding sequence is TGTGCCAGCAGTGGACGGAGCAATCAGCCCCAGCATTTT. The rearrangement uses TRBV2 and TRBJ1-5, with D unclear. Trimming shortened V by 4 bases and J by 1 base, and 5 bases separated the two germline ends. Germline CDR1 is SNHLY and CDR2 is FYNNEI. This CDR3 has 13 residues.

This clone was seen a handful of times. The rearrangement uses TRBV6-5 and TRBJ2-7; D might be TRBD1 (6 bases). The V gene lost 0 bases and the J gene lost 4 bases, with 13 bases spanning the gap. The CDR3 consists of 15 residues. Germline CDR1 and CDR2: MNHEY and SVGAGI. The CDR3, as DNA: TGTGCCAGCAGTTACTCGTTGGGGACACGGTACGAGCAGTACTTC. Translating gives CASSYSLGTRYEQYF.

This chain links TRBV7-9 with TRBJ1-2, with D possibly TRBD1 on 6 matching bases. The CDR3 covers 14 residues. V lost 2 bases to trimming and J lost 5 bases, with 12 bases between them. Germline lookup yields CDR1 SEHNR and CDR2 FQNEAQ (reference sequence). The CDR3 DNA sequence: TGTGCCAGCAGCTTATCCCGGCAGGGGTATGGCTACACCTTC. Amino acid sequence: CASSLSRQGYGYTF. The entire variable domain, with the rest obtained from reference TRBV7-9 and TRBJ1-2, is as follows: DTGVSQNPRHKITKRGQNVTFRCDPISEHNRLYWYRQTLGQGPEFLTYFQNEAQLEKSRLLSDRFSAERPKGSFSTLEIQRTEQGDSAMYLCASSLSRQGYGYTFGSGTRLTVV.